The entry that follows covers one T cell receptor beta chain sequence. There is no known antigen for this receptor. No much larger clone is present one base from it, and per-base qualities are unavailable. cDNA was synthesized by template-switch 5'RACE using a primer carrying a 10-nucleotide random unique molecular identifier by which each TCR transcript was tagged. Over 190 million TCR-beta sequences, covering 15-18 subjects, were produced in each sequencing run. The RNeasy kit was used for extraction of total RNA. TCR-beta VDJ regions were amplified with primers for the TCR constant region and the 5'RACE anchor, using the KAPA Real-time Library Amplification kit. Sample indexes and Illumina adaptors were added in a first PCR, after which library yield was increased in a second PCR. After Ampure bead purification, the roughly 650 bp TCR product was size-selected on a 2% E-gel SizeSelection system. Before pooling, libraries had their quality checked on a Bioanalyzer, their concentration measured with Qubit, and their quantity determined with the Kapa Library Quantification kit. Paired-end 2 x 150 bp sequencing of the libraries was performed on an Illumina HiSeq 2500. To increase sequence diversity, roughly 24-30% phiX was spiked into each library pool. The original pipeline was this. The quality-filtered reads were processed with the UMI-based MiGEC pipeline, whose error correction step removed more than 75% of the raw TCR sequences. VDJ genes were aligned to IMGT germline references, and each clonotype was defined by a unique CDR3 amino acid sequence together with V-J genes. Clonal expansion, Shannon diversity, and CDR3 relatedness (CalcPairwiseDistances, ClusterSamples) were evaluated with VDJtools, and phylogenetic trees were built with CLCbio workbench. Clones with at least 8 unique UMIs were defined as expanded, with this threshold being based on coefficient-of-variation modelling across technical triplicates. TCRdb took the public reads, trimmed them with fastp at Q25, ran MiXCR for clone calling and kept in-frame beta chains. Duplicate CDR3 protein sequences are folded into a single record with the most common DNA and genes. TCRdb, not the authors, supplied the V and J calls. This sample holds 50,000 to 75,000 distinct CDR3 sequences; about 13% were observed only once. The top ten clonotypes cover about 10% of the sample.

The data were taken from a study of neurological immune-mediated disorders (dated by TCRdb to the late 2010s). For the wider study: The study compared peripheral blood TCR-beta repertoires of HTLV-I-associated myelopathy (HAM/TSP) patients, multiple sclerosis patients and healthy controls using UMI-based sequencing. The approximately 100 TCR-beta libraries included longitudinal samples, technical triplicates and paired sorted CD4+ and CD8+ T-cell subsets alongside PBMC samples. Of the 60 to 70 subjects in the cohort, around 15 were HAM/TSP patients, some 35 were multiple sclerosis patients, and around 20 were healthy controls. What the authors observed across the whole study: TCR clonal expansion was highest in HAM/TSP patients and lowest in MS patients, with MS patients falling below even healthy controls. Across subjects, expanded clones never shared an identical CDR3 amino acid sequence, which suggests that the TCR-beta repertoires in every group were private.

For the unsorted PBMC libraries, 2 million PBMCs were stored in RNAlater at -80 degrees C until RNA extraction and were used to generate the libraries. Peripheral blood was subjected to Ficoll-Hypaque density gradient centrifugation to isolate PBMCs, which were then cryopreserved in liquid nitrogen. Trimming removed 1 base from V and 0 bases from J, leaving 13 bases between the germline ends. The germline V gene (reference sequence) gives CDR1 as SEHNR and CDR2 as FQNEAQ. Measured from the cysteine to the phenylalanine, the CDR3 is 18 residues long. The entry retains the CDR3 DNA only, 54 bases that are in frame from base 1.

The chain employs TRBV7-9 and TRBJ2-6; a weak D assignment points to TRBD1 (6 bases agree). This sequence originates from a woman aged 55-70 years with HTLV-1-associated myelopathy (HAM/TSP). The sequencing input was PBMCs. CDR3 sequence: CASSLGQGSSSGANVLTF. In nucleotide form, the sequence is TGTGCCAGCAGCTTAGGGCAGGGGTCGTCCTCTGGGGCCAACGTCCTGACTTTC. The full variable domain, completed from the reference TRBV7-9 and TRBJ2-6 proteins outside the CDR3, reads DTGVSQNPRHKITKRGQNVTFRCDPISEHNRLYWYRQTLGQGPEFLTYFQNEAQLEKSRLLSDRFSAERPKGSFSTLEIQRTEQGDSAMYLCASSLGQGSSSGANVLTFGAGSRLTVL.